Here is one TCR beta chain with its context. Measured with immunoSEQ multiplex PCR; TCRdb has only the in-frame clones, and not every one. Of around 100,000 clones in the sample, approximately 78% are singletons; the top ten hold roughly 7.7%. The germline gives CDR1 MDHEN, CDR2 SYDVKM. The CDR3 loop spans 12 amino acids. The V end lost 6 bases, the J end lost 0 bases, and 5 bases lay between the germline ends. The record originates from a study of blood T cell repertoires in COVID-19. Study at large: COVID-19 samples collected from the United States, Italy and Spain covered acute and convalescent phases. Nucleic acid was either cDNA or gDNA, and it came from T cells, B-cell-depleted T cells, or PBMCs.

The sequence was collected from a man between 65 and 79 years old with acute or convalescent COVID-19. The sequenced material came from peripheral blood. The rearrangement links TRBV28 to TRBJ2-5; D remains ambiguous. The DNA for the CDR3 is TGTGCCAGCAGACTAAACCAAGAGACCCAGTACTTC. Translated: CASRLNQETQYF.